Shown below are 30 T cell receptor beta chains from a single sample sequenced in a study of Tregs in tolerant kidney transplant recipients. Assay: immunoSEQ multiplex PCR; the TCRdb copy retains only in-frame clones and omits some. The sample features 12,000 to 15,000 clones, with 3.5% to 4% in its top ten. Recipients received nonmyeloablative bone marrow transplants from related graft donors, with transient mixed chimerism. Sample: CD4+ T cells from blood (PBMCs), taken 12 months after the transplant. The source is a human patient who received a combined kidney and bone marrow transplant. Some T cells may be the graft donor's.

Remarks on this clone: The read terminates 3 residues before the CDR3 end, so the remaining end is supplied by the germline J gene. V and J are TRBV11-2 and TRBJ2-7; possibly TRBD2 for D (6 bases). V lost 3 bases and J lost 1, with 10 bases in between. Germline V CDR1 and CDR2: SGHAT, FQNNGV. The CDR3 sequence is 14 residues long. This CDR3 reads CASSFGGFSYEQYF. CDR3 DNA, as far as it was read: TGTGCCAGCAGCTTTGGGGGGTTTTCCTACGAG.

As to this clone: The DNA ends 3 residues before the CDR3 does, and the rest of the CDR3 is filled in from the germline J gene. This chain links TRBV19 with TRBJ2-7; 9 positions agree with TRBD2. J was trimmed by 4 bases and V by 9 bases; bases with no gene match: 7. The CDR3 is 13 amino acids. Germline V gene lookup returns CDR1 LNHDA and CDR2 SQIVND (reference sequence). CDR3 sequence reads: CARSGGQRYEQYF. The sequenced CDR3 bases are TGTGCCAGAAGCGGGGGGCAGAGGTACGAG.

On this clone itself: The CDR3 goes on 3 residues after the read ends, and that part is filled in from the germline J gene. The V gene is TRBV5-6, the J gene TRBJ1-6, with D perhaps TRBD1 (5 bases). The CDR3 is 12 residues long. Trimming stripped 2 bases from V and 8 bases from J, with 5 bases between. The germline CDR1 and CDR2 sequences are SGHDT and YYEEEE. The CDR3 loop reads CASSLGDSPLHF. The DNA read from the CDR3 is TGTGCCAGCAGCTTAGGGGATTCACCC.

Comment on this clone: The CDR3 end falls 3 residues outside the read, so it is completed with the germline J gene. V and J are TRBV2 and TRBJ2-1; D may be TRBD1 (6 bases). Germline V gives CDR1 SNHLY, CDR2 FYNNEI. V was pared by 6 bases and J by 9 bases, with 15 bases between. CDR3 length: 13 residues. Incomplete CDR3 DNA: TGTGCCAGCAGGGGGCCAGGGGCTGGTGAG. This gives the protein CASRGPGAGE. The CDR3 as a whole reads CASRGPGAGEQFF.

The covered CDR3 bases are TGTGCCAGCAGCTTAGATGGGACTAGCACAGATACG. Protein: CASSLDGTSTDT. The entire CDR3 protein is CASSLDGTSTDTQYF. V is TRBV11-2 and J is TRBJ2-3; maybe TRBD2 (6 bases). The read halts 3 residues ahead of the CDR3 end, with the missing end drawn from the germline J gene. Trimming removed 0 bases from V and 0 bases from J, with 7 bases in between. The CDR3 spans 15 residues. CDR1 is SGHAT and CDR2 is FQNNGV in the germline V gene.

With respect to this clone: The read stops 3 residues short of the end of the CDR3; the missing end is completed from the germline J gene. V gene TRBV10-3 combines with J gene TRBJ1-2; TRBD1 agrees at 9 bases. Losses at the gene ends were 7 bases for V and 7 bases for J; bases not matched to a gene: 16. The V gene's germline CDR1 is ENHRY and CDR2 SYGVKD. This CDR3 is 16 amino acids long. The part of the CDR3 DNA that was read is TGTGCCATCAAGGGGCCCCCGGGACAGGGAGCCTCTGGC. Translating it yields CAIKGPPGQGASG. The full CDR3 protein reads CAIKGPPGQGASGYTF.

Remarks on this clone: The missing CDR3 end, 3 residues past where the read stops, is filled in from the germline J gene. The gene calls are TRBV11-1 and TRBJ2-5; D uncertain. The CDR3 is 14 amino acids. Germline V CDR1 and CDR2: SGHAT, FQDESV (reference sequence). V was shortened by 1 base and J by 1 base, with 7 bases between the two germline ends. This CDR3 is CASSLGASQETQYF. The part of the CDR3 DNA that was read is TGTGCCAGCAGCTTAGGGGCAAGCCAAGAGACC.

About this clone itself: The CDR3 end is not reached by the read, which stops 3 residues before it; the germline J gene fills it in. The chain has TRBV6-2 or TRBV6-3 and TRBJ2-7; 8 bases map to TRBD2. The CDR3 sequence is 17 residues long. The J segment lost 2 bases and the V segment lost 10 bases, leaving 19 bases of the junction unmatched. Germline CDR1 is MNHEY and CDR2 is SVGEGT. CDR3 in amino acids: CATDPGASGRPAYEQYF. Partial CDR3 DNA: TGTGCCACCGACCCTGGGGCTAGCGGGCGACCGGCCTACGAG.

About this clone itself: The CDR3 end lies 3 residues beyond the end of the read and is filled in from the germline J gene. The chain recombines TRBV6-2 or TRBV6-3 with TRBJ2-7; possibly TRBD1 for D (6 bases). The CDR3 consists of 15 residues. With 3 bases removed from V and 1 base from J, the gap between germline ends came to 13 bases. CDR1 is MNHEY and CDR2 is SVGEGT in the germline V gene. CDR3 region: CASSYYRDPSYEQYF. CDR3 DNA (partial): TGTGCCAGCAGTTATTACAGGGATCCTTCCTACGAG.

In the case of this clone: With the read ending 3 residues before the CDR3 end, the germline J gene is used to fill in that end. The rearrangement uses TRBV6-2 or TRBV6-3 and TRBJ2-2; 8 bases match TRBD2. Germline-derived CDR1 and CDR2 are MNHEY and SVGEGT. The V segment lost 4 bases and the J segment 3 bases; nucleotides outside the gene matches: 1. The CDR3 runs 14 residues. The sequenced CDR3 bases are TGTGCCAGCAGTTCGACTAGCGACACCGGGGAG. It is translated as CASSSTSDTGE. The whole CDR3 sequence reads CASSSTSDTGELFF.

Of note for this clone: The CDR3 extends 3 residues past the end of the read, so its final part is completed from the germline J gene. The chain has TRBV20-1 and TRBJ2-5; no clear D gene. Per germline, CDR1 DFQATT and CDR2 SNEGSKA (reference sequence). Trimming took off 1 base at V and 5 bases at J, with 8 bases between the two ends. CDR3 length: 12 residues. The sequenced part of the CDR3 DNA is TGCAGTGCTAGAGCCGCCGGGGAGACC. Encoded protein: CSARAAGET. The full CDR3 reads CSARAAGETQYF.

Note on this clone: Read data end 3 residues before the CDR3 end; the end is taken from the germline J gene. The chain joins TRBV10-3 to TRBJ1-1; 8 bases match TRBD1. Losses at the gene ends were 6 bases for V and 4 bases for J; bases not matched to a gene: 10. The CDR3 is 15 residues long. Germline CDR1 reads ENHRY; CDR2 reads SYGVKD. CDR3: CAIRGQGAPGTEAFF. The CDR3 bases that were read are TGTGCCATCAGGGGCCAGGGGGCGCCCGGCACTGAA.

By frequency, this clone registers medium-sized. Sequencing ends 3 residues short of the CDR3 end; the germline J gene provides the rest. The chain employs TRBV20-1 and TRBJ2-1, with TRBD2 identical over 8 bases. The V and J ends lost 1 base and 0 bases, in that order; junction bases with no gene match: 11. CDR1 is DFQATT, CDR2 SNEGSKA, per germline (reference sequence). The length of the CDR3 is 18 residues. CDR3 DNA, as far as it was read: TGCAGTGCTAGAGGTTGGGGGCGGGAGGCCATCTCCTACAATGAG. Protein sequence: CSARGWGREAISYNE. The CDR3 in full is CSARGWGREAISYNEQFF.

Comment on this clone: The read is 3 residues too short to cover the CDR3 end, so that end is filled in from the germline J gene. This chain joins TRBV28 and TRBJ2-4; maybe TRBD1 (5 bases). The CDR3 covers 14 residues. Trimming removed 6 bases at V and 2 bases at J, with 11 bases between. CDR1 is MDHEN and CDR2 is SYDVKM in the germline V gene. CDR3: CASSNPGSKNIQYF. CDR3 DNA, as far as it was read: TGTGCCAGCAGCAATCCAGGGTCCAAAAACATT.

CDR3 protein: CASSTGQPGGPQHF. Partial CDR3 DNA: TGTGCCAGCAGCACGGGACAGCCCGGTGGGCCC. The V gene is TRBV5-8, the J gene TRBJ1-5; 7 bases align to TRBD1. The observed sequence ends 3 residues before the CDR3 terminus, with the missing tail filled in from the germline J gene. Germline CDR1 SGHTS, CDR2 YDEGEE. This CDR3 has 14 amino acids. Trimming removed 4 bases from V and 9 bases from J; junction bases left unmatched: 10.

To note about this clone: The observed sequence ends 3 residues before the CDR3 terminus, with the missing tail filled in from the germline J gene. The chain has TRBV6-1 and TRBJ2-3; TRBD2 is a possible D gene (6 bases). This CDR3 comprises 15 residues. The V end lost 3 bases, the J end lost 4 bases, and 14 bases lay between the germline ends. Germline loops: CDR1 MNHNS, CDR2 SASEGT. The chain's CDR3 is CASSDTSIAADTQYF. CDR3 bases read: TGTGCCAGCAGTGACACTAGCATAGCGGCAGATACG.

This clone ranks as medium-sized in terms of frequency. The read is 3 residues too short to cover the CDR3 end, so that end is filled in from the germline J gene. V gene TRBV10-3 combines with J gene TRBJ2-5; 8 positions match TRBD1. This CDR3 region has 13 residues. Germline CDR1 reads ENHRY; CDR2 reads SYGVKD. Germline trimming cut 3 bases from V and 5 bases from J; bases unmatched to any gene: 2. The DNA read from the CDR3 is TGTGCCATCAGTGACAGGGGGCTGGAGACC. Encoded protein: CAISDRGLET. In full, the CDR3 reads CAISDRGLETQYF.

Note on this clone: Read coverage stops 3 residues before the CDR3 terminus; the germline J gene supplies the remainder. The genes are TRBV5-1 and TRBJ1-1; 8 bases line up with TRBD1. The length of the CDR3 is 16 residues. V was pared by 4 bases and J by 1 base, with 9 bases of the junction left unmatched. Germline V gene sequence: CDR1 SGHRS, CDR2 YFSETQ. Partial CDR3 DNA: TGCGCCAGCAGCAATCGACAGGGGCGGGGGAACACTGAA. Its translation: CASSNRQGRGNTE. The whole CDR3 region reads CASSNRQGRGNTEAFF.

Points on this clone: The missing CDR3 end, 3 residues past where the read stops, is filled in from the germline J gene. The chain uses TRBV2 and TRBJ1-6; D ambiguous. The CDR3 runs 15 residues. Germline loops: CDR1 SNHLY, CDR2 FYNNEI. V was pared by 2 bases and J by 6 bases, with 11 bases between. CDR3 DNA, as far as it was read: TGTGCCAGCAGTGAACAGGCAAACAGTAATTCACCC. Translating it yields CASSEQANSNSP. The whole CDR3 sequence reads CASSEQANSNSPLHF.

The CDR3 sequence: CSARGLLAGDGEQYF. The CDR3 bases that were read are TGCAGTGCTAGAGGGTTGCTAGCGGGAGATGGCGAG. The gene calls are TRBV20-1 and TRBJ2-7; 10 nucleotides match TRBD2. The DNA ends 3 residues before the CDR3 does, and the rest of the CDR3 is filled in from the germline J gene. Germline V gene data show CDR1 as DFQATT and CDR2 as SNEGSKA (reference sequence). This CDR3 is built from 15 residues. After removal of 1 base from V and 6 bases from J, the junction contained 9 bases not matched to a gene.

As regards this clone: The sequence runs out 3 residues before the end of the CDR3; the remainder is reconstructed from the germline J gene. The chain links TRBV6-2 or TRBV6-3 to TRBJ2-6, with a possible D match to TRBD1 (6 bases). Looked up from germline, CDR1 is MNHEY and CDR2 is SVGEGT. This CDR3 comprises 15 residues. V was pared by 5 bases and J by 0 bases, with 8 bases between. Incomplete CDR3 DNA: TGTGCCAGCAGTCGACAGGTCTCTGGGGCCAACGTC. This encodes CASSRQVSGANV. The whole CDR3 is CASSRQVSGANVLTF.

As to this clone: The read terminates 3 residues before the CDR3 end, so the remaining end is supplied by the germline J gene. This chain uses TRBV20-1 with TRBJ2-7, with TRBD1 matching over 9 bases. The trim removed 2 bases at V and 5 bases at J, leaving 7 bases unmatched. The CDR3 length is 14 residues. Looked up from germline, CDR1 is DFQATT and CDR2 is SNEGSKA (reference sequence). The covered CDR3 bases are TGCAGTGCTAGACCGGGACAGGGAAGGGACGAG. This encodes CSARPGQGRDE. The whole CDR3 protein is CSARPGQGRDEQYF.

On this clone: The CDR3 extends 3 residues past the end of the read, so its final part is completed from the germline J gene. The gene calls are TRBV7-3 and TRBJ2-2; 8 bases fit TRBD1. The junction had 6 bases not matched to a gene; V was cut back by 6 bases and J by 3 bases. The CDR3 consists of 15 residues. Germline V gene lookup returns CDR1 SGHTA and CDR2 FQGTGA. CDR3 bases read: TGTGCCAGCAGATGGCAGGGGGCGGACACCGGGGAG. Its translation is CASRWQGADTGE. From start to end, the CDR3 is CASRWQGADTGELFF.

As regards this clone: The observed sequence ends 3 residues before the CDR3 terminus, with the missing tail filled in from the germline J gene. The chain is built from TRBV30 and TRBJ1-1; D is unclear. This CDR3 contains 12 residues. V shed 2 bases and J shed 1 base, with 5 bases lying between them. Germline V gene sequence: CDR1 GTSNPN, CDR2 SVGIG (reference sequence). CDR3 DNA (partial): TGTGCCTGGAGTCAGAGGAACACTGAA. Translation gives CAWSQRNTE. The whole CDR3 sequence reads CAWSQRNTEAFF.

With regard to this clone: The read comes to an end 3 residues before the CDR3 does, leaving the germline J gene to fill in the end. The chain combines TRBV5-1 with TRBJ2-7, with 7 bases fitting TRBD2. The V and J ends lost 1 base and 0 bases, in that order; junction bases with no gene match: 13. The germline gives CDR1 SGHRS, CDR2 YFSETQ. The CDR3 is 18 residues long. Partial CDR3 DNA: TGCGCCAGCAGCTTGCGGGGGGTCACTAGCAGAAGCTCCTACGAG. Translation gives CASSLRGVTSRSSYE. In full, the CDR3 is CASSLRGVTSRSSYEQYF.

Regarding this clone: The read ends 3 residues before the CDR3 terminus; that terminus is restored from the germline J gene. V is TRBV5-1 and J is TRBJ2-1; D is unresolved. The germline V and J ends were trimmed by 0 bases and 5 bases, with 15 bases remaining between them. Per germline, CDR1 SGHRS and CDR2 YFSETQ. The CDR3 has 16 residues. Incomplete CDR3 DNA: TGCGCCAGCAGCTTGGAAGCTCTTTTCACGGACAATGAG. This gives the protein CASSLEALFTDNE. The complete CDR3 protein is CASSLEALFTDNEQFF.

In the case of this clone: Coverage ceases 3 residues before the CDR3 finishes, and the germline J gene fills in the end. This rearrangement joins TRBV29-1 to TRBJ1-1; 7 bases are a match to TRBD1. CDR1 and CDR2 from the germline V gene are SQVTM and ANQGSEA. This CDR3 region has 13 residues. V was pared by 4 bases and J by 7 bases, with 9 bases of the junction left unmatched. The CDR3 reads CSVGPGQTIEAFF. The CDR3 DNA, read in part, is TGCAGCGTTGGGCCGGGACAGACTATTGAA.

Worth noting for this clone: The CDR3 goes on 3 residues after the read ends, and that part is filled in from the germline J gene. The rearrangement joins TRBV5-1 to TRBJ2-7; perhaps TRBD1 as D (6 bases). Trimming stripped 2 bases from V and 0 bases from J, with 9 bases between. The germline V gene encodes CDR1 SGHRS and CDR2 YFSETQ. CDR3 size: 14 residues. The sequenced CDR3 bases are TGCGCCAGCAGCTTAAGGGACAACTCCTACGAG. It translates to CASSLRDNSYE. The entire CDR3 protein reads CASSLRDNSYEQYF.

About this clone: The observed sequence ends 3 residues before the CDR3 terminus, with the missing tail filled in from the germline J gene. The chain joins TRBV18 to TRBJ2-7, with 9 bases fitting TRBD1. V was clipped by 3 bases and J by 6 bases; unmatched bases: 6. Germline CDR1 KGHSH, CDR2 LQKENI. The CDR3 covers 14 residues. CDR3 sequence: CASSPNRGLGEQYF. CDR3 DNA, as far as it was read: TGTGCCAGCTCACCCAACAGGGGGCTGGGCGAG.

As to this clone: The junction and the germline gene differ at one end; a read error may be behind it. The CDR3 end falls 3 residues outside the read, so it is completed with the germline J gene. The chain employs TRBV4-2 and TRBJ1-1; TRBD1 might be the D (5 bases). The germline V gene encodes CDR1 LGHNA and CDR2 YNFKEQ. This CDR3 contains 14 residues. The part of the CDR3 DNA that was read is TGCGCCAGCAGCCAAGGGATAGGCAGGGTTGAA. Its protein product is CASSQGIGRVE. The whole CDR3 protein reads CASSQGIGRVEAFF.